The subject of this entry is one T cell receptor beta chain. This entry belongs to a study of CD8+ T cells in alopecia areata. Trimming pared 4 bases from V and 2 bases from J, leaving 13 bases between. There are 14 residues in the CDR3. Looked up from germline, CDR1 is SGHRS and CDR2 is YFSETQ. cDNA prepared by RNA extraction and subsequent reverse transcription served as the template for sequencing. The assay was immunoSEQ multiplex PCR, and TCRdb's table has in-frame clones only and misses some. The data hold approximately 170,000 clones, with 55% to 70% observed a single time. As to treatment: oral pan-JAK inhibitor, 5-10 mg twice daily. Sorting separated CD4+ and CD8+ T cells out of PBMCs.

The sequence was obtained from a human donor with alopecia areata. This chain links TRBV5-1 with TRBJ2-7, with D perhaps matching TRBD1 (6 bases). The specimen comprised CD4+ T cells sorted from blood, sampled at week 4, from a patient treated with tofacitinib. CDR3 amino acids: CASSAGDTTYEQYF. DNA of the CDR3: TGCGCCAGCAGCGCAGGGGACACTACCTACGAGCAGTACTTC.